This T cell receptor (beta chain) derives from a study of blood T cell repertoires in COVID-19. Study details: Samples of COVID-19 (acute and convalescent) were obtained from the United States, Italy and Spain. PBMCs, B-cell-depleted T cells, or T cells provided the cDNA or gDNA that made up the material.

As handled by the study authors: Amplified reference gene primers provided the basis for estimating nucleated cell counts. Only in-frame clones appear in the TCRdb table, and some are missing; sequencing was by immunoSEQ multiplex PCR. The V and J calls and clone size come from that table; D and trimming were worked out from the DNA. The sample has roughly 120,000 clones, approximately 80% seen once. Germline loops: CDR1 KGHSH, CDR2 LQKENI. The V gene lost 7 bases and the J gene lost 3 bases, with 10 bases spanning the gap. The CDR3 loop spans 12 amino acids. This sequence was found in a human donor in a cohort sampled during active COVID-19. Material for sequencing was peripheral blood. J is TRBJ2-7 and V is TRBV18; D is possibly TRBD1 (6 bases). Here the CDR3 reads CASLGGNYEQYF. In nucleotides, the CDR3 is TGTGCCAGCTTAGGGGGAAACTACGAGCAGTACTTC.